A selection of T cell receptor beta chains follows, all from one sample in a study of regulatory and conventional T cells in breast cancer. A single record per CDR3 protein comes from TCRdb applying MiXCR to the PCR reads. Here the sample spans more than 1,200 distinct CDR3 sequences, more than 65% being singletons. Sequences were obtained from regulatory T cells from blood. These receptors were collected from a female donor in good health. Each CDR3 is given without its conserved first and last residue. The D gene is left open where the match is weak.

-	TRBV3-1	TRBJ2-1	ASSQDRANEQF
-	TRBV13	TRBJ2-7	ASSLRRAYEQY
-	TRBV10-3	TRBJ2-1	AIGELDSYNEQF
-	TRBV6-6	TRBJ2-7	ASSSQGNNPYEQY
-	TRBV7-2	TRBJ2-7	ASSLAHTISYEQY
TRBD1	TRBV28	TRBJ1-5	ASSLYGTGRSGQPQH
-	TRBV6-5	TRBJ2-7	ASSSEGEQY
-	TRBV24-1	TRBJ1-5	ATSEWIARQPQH
-	TRBV29-1	TRBJ2-7	SGKGGGDEQY
-	TRBV7-8	TRBJ1-2	ASSSFRNYGYT
-	TRBV6-2/TRBV6-3	TRBJ1-1	ASSSESEEE
-	TRBV7-2	TRBJ1-6	ASSLALDRAQGSPLH
-	TRBV20-1	TRBJ1-5	SARVGGLGQPQH
-	TRBV29-1	TRBJ2-7	SVDTYQGLSYEQY
-	TRBV20-1	TRBJ1-5	SAREWGPQH
-	TRBV29-1	TRBJ1-2	SVEREGFFHQT
TRBD1	TRBV10-3	TRBJ2-1	AIRGQGGSSYNEQF
TRBD1	TRBV5-1	TRBJ1-4	ASRQGPREEKLF
-	TRBV18	TRBJ1-3	ASSPLAGAGNTIY
-	TRBV11-2	TRBJ2-1	ASSLGWRSEQF
-	TRBV5-1	TRBJ2-3	ASSLGQTTDTQY
-	TRBV27	TRBJ1-1	ASSTGRSTGNAEAF
TRBD1	TRBV12-3/TRBV12-4	TRBJ1-6	ASSRGGGVRSSPLH
TRBD1	TRBV5-1	TRBJ2-7	ASSLTDRAYEQY
-	TRBV6-6	TRBJ1-1	ASSTPQIRNTEAF
-	TRBV12-3/TRBV12-4	TRBJ1-3	ASTINFSGNTIY
TRBD2	TRBV20-1	TRBJ2-3	SAAASGMQY
-	TRBV12-3/TRBV12-4	TRBJ1-2	ASSSQGGGYT
-	TRBV7-9	TRBJ1-6	ASSLGTGTSPLH
TRBD2	TRBV30	TRBJ2-1	AWSTPGLAVMNEQF
TRBD1	TRBV7-2	TRBJ2-5	ASSSTGTGGPETQY
-	TRBV5-1	TRBJ2-1	ASSLVQGFEQF
-	TRBV7-2	TRBJ1-2	ASSTDRNSGYT
TRBD1	TRBV7-2	TRBJ2-7	ANSRDRGYEQY
TRBD1	TRBV7-3	TRBJ2-5	ASSHGTAYQETQY
-	TRBV11-2	TRBJ2-1	ASSFVWGEGYNEQF
-	TRBV10-3	TRBJ1-2	AISDPRSPGYGYT
-	TRBV20-1	TRBJ2-3	SAAYGTDTQY
-	TRBV4-1	TRBJ1-1	ASSQVVNTEAF
TRBD1	TRBV5-1	TRBJ1-2	ASSLTGVSGYGYT
-	TRBV19	TRBJ2-1	ATQWGVINEQF
-	TRBV2	TRBJ1-3	ASSSERISGNTIY
-	TRBV6-6	TRBJ1-2	ASTPGTPHSDYGYT
-	TRBV20-1	TRBJ2-5	SAPGRVETQY
TRBD1	TRBV20-1	TRBJ1-2	SARTGGERGYT
-	TRBV2	TRBJ2-3	ASSGASPDTQY
TRBD1	TRBV12-3/TRBV12-4	TRBJ1-1	ASSLEPGQGRAR
-	TRBV6-5	TRBJ1-1	ASSPWRVNTEAF
-	TRBV12-3/TRBV12-4	TRBJ1-2	ASSLSGGNYGYT
-	TRBV3-1	TRBJ1-2	ASAGTRDGYT
-	TRBV12-3/TRBV12-4	TRBJ2-1	ASSLRSYNEQF
-	TRBV20-1	TRBJ1-5	SASRGYSNQPQH
TRBD1	TRBV20-1	TRBJ1-5	SARTGGNQPQH
-	TRBV9	TRBJ1-6	ASGQLEKSPLH
-	TRBV2	TRBJ1-6	ASSDPSDRSNSPLH
TRBD2	TRBV28	TRBJ2-7	ASSLKSGRGVGNGDYEQY
-	TRBV20-1	TRBJ2-1	SARHVRGSGYNEQF
TRBD1	TRBV2	TRBJ1-6	ASSVNRDRANSPLH
-	TRBV20-1	TRBJ2-1	SARDGGTGQF